The T cell receptor beta chain under discussion was sequenced for a study of T-cell reconstitution after alpha-beta-depleted transplantation in children. During its preparation, the TCRbeta library received unique molecular identifiers. TCRdb re-called the PCR reads with MiXCR, one entry per CDR3 protein. The sample carries fewer than 550,000 distinct CDR3 sequences, approximately 11% recorded once. The CDR3 consists of 16 residues. J gave up 4 bases and V 2 bases, and 10 bases lay outside the gene matches. Germline V lookup: CDR1 ENHRY, CDR2 SYGVKD. This clonotype was seen only a few times. This TCR was recovered from a human donor who donated a stem cell graft to a child with acute myeloid leukemia. V and J are TRBV10-3 and TRBJ1-1; 7 bases match TRBD1. The sequenced sample was PBMCs from the stem cell graft donor, obtained from the stem cell graft. CDR3: CAISEPSTGVVTEAFF. CDR3 bases: TGTGCCATCAGTGAGCCCTCAACAGGGGTGGTCACTGAAGCTTTCTTT.